The sequence of this T cell receptor beta chain was determined in a study of blood T cell repertoires in COVID-19. The V gene's germline CDR1 is SGHNT and CDR2 YENEEA. The V and J ends lost 3 bases and 0 bases respectively, with 11 bases between them. CDR3 length: 15 residues. TCRdb's copy holds only in-frame clones and misses some; the assay was immunoSEQ multiplex PCR. The sample holds approximately 40,000 clones, around 90% seen once. V is TRBV11-3 and J is TRBJ2-5; no clear D gene. The sequence was collected from a woman older than 75 in a cohort sampled during active or convalescent COVID-19. Input material: peripheral blood. In DNA form, the CDR3 reads TGTGCCAGCAGCTTTTATAGCTGGTACCAAGAGACCCAGTACTTC. Encoded protein: CASSFYSWYQETQYF.